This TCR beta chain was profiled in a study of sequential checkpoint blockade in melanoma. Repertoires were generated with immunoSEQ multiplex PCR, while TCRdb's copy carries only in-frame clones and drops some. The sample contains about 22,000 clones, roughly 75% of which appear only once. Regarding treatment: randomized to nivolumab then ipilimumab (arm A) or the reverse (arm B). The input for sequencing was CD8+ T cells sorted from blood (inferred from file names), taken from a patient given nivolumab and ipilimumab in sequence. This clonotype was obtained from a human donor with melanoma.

The CDR3 protein is CASSSPGGQGTYEQYF. CDR3 sequence (DNA): TGTGCCAGCAGTTCACCCGGGGGACAGGGGACCTACGAGCAGTACTTC. This rearrangement joins TRBV7-6 to TRBJ2-7, with 10 bases identical to TRBD1. Germline-derived CDR1 and CDR2 are SGHVS and FNYEAQ. The CDR3 is made up of 16 amino acids. Unmatched junction bases numbered 10, after V lost 6 bases and J lost 2 bases.